This record concerns one TCR beta chain sequence. Its antigen is as yet unknown. Germline V gene sequence: CDR1 SEHNR, CDR2 FQNEAQ (reference sequence). Trimming left V 2 bases short and J 2 bases short, with 18 bases between. The CDR3 is made up of 17 amino acids. This sample was included in a study of cytomegalovirus exposure and HLA in healthy donors. Study results and limitations: Equally common other TCR beta chains were less clonally expanded than HLA-associated ones, a later analysis found.

The PCR had 60 Vbeta and 13 Jbeta primers. Some clones are missing from TCRdb's copy, which holds only in-frame ones; the method was immunoSEQ multiplex PCR. The table lists approximately 240,000 clones, roughly 90% of them singletons. Specimen: PBMCs. This receptor was taken from a woman aged 18-35 years in good health and CMV-seronegative. The chain employs TRBV7-9 and TRBJ2-5; D might be TRBD1 (6 bases). In nucleotides, the CDR3 is TGTGCCAGCAGCTTACGGTGGGGAGCACAGGGACAAGAGACCCAGTACTTC. Its protein is CASSLRWGAQGQETQYF.